These 32 T cell receptor beta chains came from one sample sequenced in a study of PD-L1 blockade in urothelial cancer. TCRdb's table, derived via immunoSEQ multiplex PCR, lists solely in-frame clones and lacks some. The sample yields approximately 32,000 clones, about 79% seen once. The sample was PBMCs, taken around atezolizumab (anti-PD-L1) treatment. The receptor source for this set is a man aged 60-69 years with urothelial cancer.

This chain's CDR3 is CASSQRGGGTDTQYF. The CDR3, as DNA: TGTGCCAGCAGCCAGCGGGGGGGCGGCACAGATACGCAGTATTTT. The rearrangement links TRBV7-2 to TRBJ2-3; 10 bases line up with TRBD2. Per the germline V gene, CDR1 is SGHTA and CDR2 is FQGNSA. The CDR3 runs 15 residues. With 5 bases clipped from V and 1 base from J, the junction kept 3 bases outside the gene matches.

The genes are TRBV6-5 and TRBJ1-6; maybe TRBD1 (5 bases). With 4 bases removed from V and 6 bases from J, the gap between germline ends came to 10 bases. The CDR3 covers 14 residues. CDR1 is MNHEY and CDR2 is SVGAGI in the germline V gene. CDR3 in amino acids: CASSSGGLNSPLHF. Here the CDR3 DNA reads TGTGCCAGCAGTTCCGGGGGACTTAATTCACCCCTCCACTTT.

This rearrangement joins TRBV18 to TRBJ1-1, with D unclear. CDR3 length: 15 residues. Deletions cut 0 bases from V and 5 bases from J, with 13 bases between. Per the germline V gene, CDR1 is KGHSH and CDR2 is LQKENI. The CDR3 is CASSPPEGGRTEAFF. The CDR3 coding sequence is TGTGCCAGCTCACCACCGGAGGGAGGAAGGACTGAAGCTTTCTTT.

The chain has TRBV2 and TRBJ2-1; TRBD2 agrees at 13 bases. Germline V gene sequence: CDR1 SNHLY, CDR2 FYNNEI. The CDR3 covers 15 residues. The trim removed 6 bases at V and 9 bases at J, leaving 8 bases unmatched. The CDR3 loop is CASSLTSGGVGEQFF. CDR3 DNA sequence: TGTGCCAGCAGCCTTACTAGCGGGGGGGTCGGTGAGCAGTTCTTC.

As concerns this clone: A far more abundant clone sits one base away, making this likely a read error. The identical CDR3 is also encoded by other nucleotide sequences in the sample. This chain joins TRBV6-1 and TRBJ2-5, with 8 bases matching TRBD1. The CDR3 sequence is 15 residues long. CDR1 and CDR2 from the germline V gene are MNHNS and SASEGT. Trimming took 6 bases from V and 2 from J; bases not matched to a gene: 8. In DNA, the CDR3 is TGTGCCAGCAGCCCGGACAGGGTGGGGCAAGAGACCCAGTACTTC. Encoded protein: CASSPDRVGQETQYF.

The rearrangement links TRBV6-1 to TRBJ2-7; TRBD1 matches at 10 bases. From germline, CDR1 is MNHNS and CDR2 SASEGT. V was clipped by 3 bases and J by 4 bases; unmatched bases: 6. This CDR3 comprises 15 residues. Here the CDR3 reads CASSEETGGVYEQYF. The CDR3 nucleotides are TGTGCCAGCAGTGAGGAGACAGGGGGCGTTTACGAGCAGTACTTC.

Details on this clone: One junction end disagrees with the germline gene, perhaps due to a read error. The V call is TRBV5-1, the J call TRBJ1-2; 7 nucleotides agree with TRBD1. CDR3 length equals 15 residues. Looked up from germline, CDR1 is SGHRS and CDR2 is YFSETQ. The chain's CDR3 is CTSSVVTGIDSGYTF. The CDR3 DNA reads TGCACCAGCAGCGTAGTGACAGGGATCGACTCTGGCTACACCTTC.

This clone was observed once. The chain combines TRBV4-1 with TRBJ1-1; maybe TRBD1 (5 bases). Trimming stripped 5 bases from V and 4 bases from J, with 11 bases between. The CDR3 runs 13 residues. Germline assignment: CDR1 MGHRA and CDR2 YSYEKL. Here the CDR3 DNA reads TGCGCCAGCAGCAACAGGAGGGGCACTGAAGCTTTCTTT. Residues: CASSNRRGTEAFF.

The V and J genes are TRBV5-1 and TRBJ1-2, with TRBD1 identical over 7 bases. With V trimmed by 4 bases and J by 2 bases, 2 bases remained unmatched. The germline V gene encodes CDR1 SGHRS and CDR2 YFSETQ. CDR3 length: 13 amino acids. The CDR3: CASSPDRNYGYTF. CDR3 in DNA: TGCGCCAGCAGCCCGGACAGGAACTATGGCTACACCTTC. Supplemented by reference TRBV5-1 and TRBJ1-2, the full variable domain reads KAGVTQTPRYLIKTRGQQVTLSCSPISGHRSVSWYQQTPGQGLQFLFEYFSETQRNKGNFPGRFSGRQFSNSRSEMNVSTLELGDSALYLCASSPDRNYGYTFGSGTRLTVV.

The V call is TRBV18, the J call TRBJ2-7; tentative D call: TRBD1 (6 bases). The CDR3 spans 15 residues. V lost 3 bases and J lost 2, with 14 bases in between. Germline CDR1 and CDR2: KGHSH and LQKENI. The CDR3 DNA is TGTGCCAGCTCACCGCCGCAGGGGCCAGCCTACGAGCAGTACTTC. This encodes CASSPPQGPAYEQYF.

The chain carries TRBV27 and TRBJ2-7; 10 nucleotides match TRBD1. The trim removed 3 bases at V and 4 bases at J, leaving 12 bases unmatched. From germline, CDR1 is MNHEY and CDR2 SMNVEV (reference sequence). This CDR3 region has 17 residues. DNA for the CDR3: TGTGCCAGCAGTTTTCGGGTGGACAGGGGGATGCCTTACGAGCAGTACTTC. It translates to CASSFRVDRGMPYEQYF.

This clone was detected only a few times. The chain links TRBV7-8 to TRBJ1-6; D is unclear. The CDR3 extends over 13 amino acids. In germline, CDR1 is SGHVS, CDR2 FQNEAQ. V was shortened by 5 bases and J by 6 bases, with 8 bases between the two germline ends. CDR3 coding DNA: TGTGCCAGCAGCACCAACAGTAATTCACCCCTCCACTTT. Amino acids: CASSTNSNSPLHF. Full variable domain (remainder filled in from reference TRBV7-8 and TRBJ1-6): GAGVSQSPRYKVAKRGQDVALRCDPISGHVSLFWYQQALGQGPEFLTYFQNEAQLDKSGLPSDRFFAERPEGSVSTLKIQRTQQEDSAVYLCASSTNSNSPLHFGNGTRLTVT.

The CDR3: CASSLGALRRDYEQYF. In DNA, the CDR3 is TGCGCCAGCAGCTTGGGGGCCCTCCGGAGGGACTACGAGCAGTACTTC. The rearrangement uses TRBV5-1 and TRBJ2-7; D is perhaps TRBD2 (6 bases). Trimming took off 0 bases at V and 3 bases at J, with 16 bases between the two ends. The CDR3 consists of 16 residues. From germline, CDR1 is SGHRS and CDR2 YFSETQ.

V gene TRBV5-4 combines with J gene TRBJ1-1, with a possible D match to TRBD1 (5 bases). Germline loops: CDR1 SGHNT, CDR2 YYREEE (reference sequence). Trimming removed 0 bases at V and 6 bases at J, with 9 bases between. The CDR3 is made up of 13 amino acids. CDR3 loop: CASSLEAGAEAFF. The CDR3 DNA reads TGTGCCAGCAGCTTGGAGGCGGGGGCTGAAGCTTTCTTT. The whole variable domain, remainder taken from reference TRBV5-4 and TRBJ1-1, is ETGVTQSPTHLIKTRGQQVTLRCSSQSGHNTVSWYQQALGQGPQFIFQYYREEENGRGNFPPRFSGLQFPNYSSELNVNALELDDSALYLCASSLEAGAEAFFGQGTRLTVV.

A few counts support this clone. The V call is TRBV6-4, the J call TRBJ1-1; D might be TRBD1 (5 bases). Trimming removed 1 base from V and 4 bases from J, with 10 bases in between. CDR1 and CDR2 (germline): MRHNA, SNTAGT. There are 14 residues in the CDR3. CDR3: CASSDWRGSTEAFF. CDR3 bases: TGTGCCAGCAGTGACTGGCGGGGGAGCACTGAAGCTTTCTTT.

The chain links TRBV5-1 to TRBJ1-2; a weak D match, TRBD1 (6 bases). CDR1 SGHRS and CDR2 YFSETQ come from the germline V gene. The CDR3 covers 15 residues. V was cut by 0 bases and J by 6 bases, with 15 bases left in between. The CDR3 spells CASSLVLGARDGYTF. The CDR3, as DNA: TGCGCCAGCAGCTTGGTTTTGGGGGCCAGGGATGGCTACACCTTC.

The CDR3 nucleotides are TGTGCCAGCTCACCACTTCTAACAGGGGGAAAGGGCGAGCAGTACTTC. Protein sequence: CASSPLLTGGKGEQYF. This rearrangement joins TRBV18 to TRBJ2-7; TRBD1 aligns across 8 bases. Germline values: CDR1 KGHSH, CDR2 LQKENI. CDR3 length equals 16 residues. Trimming removed 1 base from V and 6 bases from J; junction bases left unmatched: 11. The full variable domain, with the rest looked up from reference TRBV18 and TRBJ2-7, is NAGVMQNPRHLVRRRGQEARLRCSPMKGHSHVYWYRQLPEEGLKFMVYLQKENIIDESGMPKERFSAEFPKEGPSILRIQQVVRGDSAAYFCASSPLLTGGKGEQYFGPGTRLTVT.

The genes are TRBV7-9 and TRBJ2-5, with D tentatively TRBD1 (6 bases). The germline gives CDR1 SEHNR, CDR2 FQNEAQ (reference sequence). Deletions cut 5 bases from V and 7 bases from J, with 14 bases between. This CDR3 contains 13 residues. CDR3 protein: CASSPGQRGTQYF. In DNA form, the CDR3 reads TGTGCCAGCAGCCCCGGACAGAGGGGGACCCAGTACTTC.

The chain has TRBV19 and TRBJ1-2; TRBD1 agrees at 8 bases. Germline V gives CDR1 LNHDA, CDR2 SQIVND (reference sequence). Trimming removed 5 bases from V and 5 bases from J; junction bases left unmatched: 4. The CDR3 sequence is 13 residues long. The CDR3 spells CASSFRTGYGYTF. The CDR3 DNA sequence: TGTGCCAGTAGTTTCCGGACAGGGTATGGCTACACCTTC.

The chain couples TRBV6-1 to TRBJ2-7, with a possible D match to TRBD1 (6 bases). Trimming removed 7 bases from V and 12 bases from J, with 16 bases in between. This CDR3 contains 11 residues. Per germline, CDR1 MNHNS and CDR2 SASEGT. The CDR3 DNA reads TGTGCCAGCACGGGGCAGGGGACGTGGTACTTC. It is translated as CASTGQGTWYF.

This clone was recorded once. The chain combines TRBV30 with TRBJ2-3; 14 nucleotides line up with TRBD2. CDR3 length: 19 amino acids. Germline assignment: CDR1 GTSNPN and CDR2 SVGIG (reference sequence). After removal of 0 bases from V and 0 bases from J, the junction contained 8 bases not matched to a gene. This CDR3 reads CAWSVGLAGGPLSTDTQYF. The CDR3 region has the DNA TGTGCCTGGAGTGTAGGACTAGCGGGAGGACCACTTAGCACAGATACGCAGTATTTT.

The chain combines TRBV13 with TRBJ2-7; 9 positions agree with TRBD2. Germline CDR1 PRHDT, CDR2 FYEKMQ (reference sequence). Trimming took 3 bases from V and 1 from J; bases not matched to a gene: 10. The CDR3 sequence is 17 residues long. For the CDR3, the DNA is TGTGCCAGCAGCTTCGCTAGCGGGATGAGGAAATCCTACGAGCAGTACTTC. This sequence encodes CASSFASGMRKSYEQYF.

The CDR3 region is CASSPQGVKTNEKLFF. As DNA, the CDR3 is TGTGCCAGCTCACCACAGGGAGTGAAAACTAATGAAAAACTGTTTTTT. V is TRBV18 and J is TRBJ1-4, with D uncertain. Trimming stripped 1 base from V and 1 base from J, with 10 bases between. CDR3 length equals 16 residues. Germline CDR1 reads KGHSH; CDR2 reads LQKENI.

The J gene is TRBJ2-7, the V gene TRBV18, with 8 positions matching TRBD1. The J segment lost 2 bases and the V segment lost 6 bases, leaving 6 bases of the junction unmatched. Germline CDR1 is KGHSH and CDR2 is LQKENI. CDR3 size: 14 residues. CDR3 amino acids: CASSLTGVAYEQYF. The CDR3 DNA follows: TGTGCCAGCTCCCTGACAGGGGTTGCCTACGAGCAGTACTTC.

The chain joins TRBV4-1 to TRBJ1-2; tentatively, D is TRBD1 (6 bases). The CDR3 consists of 15 residues. Germline CDR1 and CDR2: MGHRA and YSYEKL. Trimming removed 3 bases at V and 6 bases at J, with 17 bases between. The DNA for the CDR3 is TGCGCCAGCAGCCAGAGGGACGCCCCAGGGGATGGCTACACCTTC. This sequence encodes CASSQRDAPGDGYTF.

The gene calls are TRBV6-4 and TRBJ1-1; TRBD1 aligns across 12 bases. The CDR3 has 15 residues. Germline values: CDR1 MRHNA, CDR2 SNTAGT. V gave up 3 bases and J gave up 4 bases; unmatched junction bases: 3. DNA of the CDR3: TGTGCCAGCAGTGAAGGGGGACAGGGGGCCACTGAAGCTTTCTTT. Its translation: CASSEGGQGATEAFF.

The CDR3, as DNA: TGCGCCAGCAGTGGGAGTGCCGGGGAGCTGTTTTTT. Protein sequence: CASSGSAGELFF. This chain uses TRBV5-1 with TRBJ2-2; maybe TRBD2 (5 bases). V was pared by 5 bases and J by 6 bases, with 8 bases between. CDR1 and CDR2 (germline): SGHRS, YFSETQ. The CDR3 spans 12 residues.

This chain uses TRBV19 with TRBJ1-4; possibly TRBD1 for D (6 bases). The ends were cut back, 6 bases at V and 2 bases at J, with 13 bases in the middle. The CDR3 length is 15 residues. Germline V gene data show CDR1 as LNHDA and CDR2 as SQIVND (reference sequence). In DNA form, the CDR3 reads TGTGCCAGTAGAATTGACAGGTCCACTAATGAAAAACTGTTTTTT. As protein: CASRIDRSTNEKLFF.

A note on this clone: A far larger clone is just one base off, so this is likely a read error. Other DNA sequences in this specimen translate into the identical CDR3. This sequence joins TRBV7-9 and TRBJ2-7; 7 bases map to TRBD1. CDR1 and CDR2 from the germline V gene are SEHNR and FQNEAQ (reference sequence). The CDR3 runs to 13 residues. The CDR3 protein is CASSQRTGREQYF. Written as DNA, the CDR3 is TGCGCCAGCAGCCAACGGACAGGCCGCGAGCAGTACTTC.

This clone has just one count. CDR3 in amino acids: CASSQDKGRTDTQYF. In DNA, the CDR3 is TGCGCCAGCAGCCAAGATAAGGGGCGAACAGATACGCAGTATTTT. The rearrangement uses TRBV4-1 and TRBJ2-3; tentative D call: TRBD1 (5 bases). V lost 0 bases to trimming and J lost 3 bases, with 10 bases between them. This CDR3 has 15 amino acids. Looked up from germline, CDR1 is MGHRA and CDR2 is YSYEKL.

The V call is TRBV10-3, the J call TRBJ1-2; 12 bases line up with TRBD1. The germline CDR1 and CDR2 sequences are ENHRY and SYGVKD. This CDR3 region has 16 residues. V was pared by 4 bases and J by 7 bases, with 10 bases of the junction left unmatched. CDR3 sequence (DNA): TGTGCCATCAGTGCCATTCCGGGACAGGGGGCAGCTGGCTACACCTTC. It encodes CAISAIPGQGAAGYTF.

V and J are TRBV19 and TRBJ1-2, with D tentatively TRBD1 (6 bases). The CDR3 spans 13 residues. Trimming left V 1 base short and J 8 bases short, with 11 bases between. Germline lookup yields CDR1 LNHDA and CDR2 SQIVND (reference sequence). In DNA form, the CDR3 reads TGTGCCAGTAGTATAGTCACAGGGAGCGGCTACACCTTC. It translates to CASSIVTGSGYTF.